Included here is one T cell receptor (beta chain) sequence, with context. Per the germline V gene, CDR1 is LNHDA and CDR2 is SQIVND (reference sequence). This CDR3 comprises 15 residues. Trimming removed 3 bases from V and 0 bases from J, with 10 bases in between. The source of the sample is a study of blood T cell repertoires in COVID-19. Profiled with immunoSEQ multiplex PCR; TCRdb holds only in-frame clones, not every one. Of some 41,000 clones listed, about nine tenths are singletons. Sequencing was performed on peripheral blood. The TCR comes from an elderly woman with active COVID-19. The chain joins TRBV19 to TRBJ2-3; a possible D gene is TRBD1 (5 bases). CDR3 DNA: TGTGCCAGTAGTATTTCAGGGATGAGCACAGATACGCAGTATTTT. The encoded protein is CASSISGMSTDTQYF. The full variable domain, rest sourced from reference TRBV19 and TRBJ2-3, is DGGITQSPKYLFRKEGQNVTLSCEQNLNHDAMYWYRQDPGQGLRLIYYSQIVNDFQKGDIAEGYSVSREKKESFPLTVTSAQKNPTAFYLCASSISGMSTDTQYFGPGTRLTVL.